The rows below give T cell receptor beta chains drawn from one sample of a study of T cells in Graves' hyperthyroidism and ophthalmopathy. TCRdb processed the multiplex PCR reads anew with MiXCR; each CDR3 protein has one entry. The table lists about 290,000 distinct CDR3 sequences, roughly 13% of them singletons. Sequencing was performed on blood. These receptors all stem from a woman in her 40s with Graves' hyperthyroidism. The CDR3 runs from the conserved cysteine through the conserved F or W. A D gene is named only where the DNA matches it firmly. Clone size is shown for a subset of rows, as once, few, many or a class of expanded clone.

j_gene: TRBJ2-1
d_gene: TRBD2
v_gene: TRBV11-2
abundance: many
CDR3nt: TGTGCCAGCAGCTTCGGACTAGCGAATGAGCAGTTCTTC
CDR3aa: CASSFGLANEQFF

j_gene: TRBJ2-7
d_gene: TRBD2
v_gene: TRBV7-3
abundance: -
CDR3nt: TGTGCCAGCAGCTTGGGGACTAGCTCCTCCTACGAGCAGTACTTC
CDR3aa: CASSLGTSSSYEQYF

j_gene: TRBJ2-1
d_gene: -
v_gene: TRBV19
abundance: -
CDR3nt: TGTGCCAGTAGTATCCCCCCCATCTTCTACAATGAGCAGTTCTTC
CDR3aa: CASSIPPIFYNEQFF

j_gene: TRBJ2-5
d_gene: -
v_gene: TRBV6-1
abundance: many
CDR3nt: TGTGCCAGCAGTGAGCAGCCCACCTCCGAGAGACCCCAGTACTTC
CDR3aa: CASSEQPTSERPQYF

j_gene: TRBJ1-1
d_gene: -
v_gene: TRBV5-5
abundance: -
CDR3nt: TGTGCCCGCAGCTTCCAAGGGACTGGAGCTTTCTTT
CDR3aa: CARSFQGTGAFF

j_gene: TRBJ1-1
d_gene: -
v_gene: TRBV29-1
abundance: many
CDR3nt: TGCAGCGTTGAAGATACCATGAACACTGAAGCTTTCTTT
CDR3aa: CSVEDTMNTEAFF

j_gene: TRBJ2-5
d_gene: -
v_gene: TRBV7-2
abundance: few
CDR3nt: TGTGCCAGCAGTAGGCAGGAAGAGACCCAGTACTTC
CDR3aa: CASSRQEETQYF

j_gene: TRBJ2-5
d_gene: -
v_gene: TRBV29-1
abundance: many
CDR3nt: TGCAGCGTTGAAAACAGGGCCGGGGAGACCCAGTACTTC
CDR3aa: CSVENRAGETQYF

j_gene: TRBJ1-1
d_gene: TRBD1
v_gene: TRBV6-1
abundance: few
CDR3nt: TGTGCCAGCAGGACAGGGGAAACTGAAGCTTTCTTT
CDR3aa: CASRTGETEAFF

j_gene: TRBJ2-7
d_gene: -
v_gene: TRBV10-3
abundance: many
CDR3nt: TGTGCCATCAGTGAGCCGGGACTTCTTTCCCACGAGCAGTACTTC
CDR3aa: CAISEPGLLSHEQYF

j_gene: TRBJ2-1
d_gene: TRBD2
v_gene: TRBV5-1
abundance: many
CDR3nt: TGCGCCAGCAGCTTGGTGGCGGGAGGGGGCTATGAGCAGTTCTTC
CDR3aa: CASSLVAGGGYEQFF

j_gene: TRBJ2-7
d_gene: TRBD2
v_gene: TRBV11-2
abundance: few
CDR3nt: TGTGCCAGCAGCTACGAGGGGACTAGCGGGAGGCTCGAGCAGTACTTC
CDR3aa: CASSYEGTSGRLEQYF

j_gene: TRBJ2-7
d_gene: -
v_gene: TRBV10-2
abundance: -
CDR3nt: TGCGCCAGCAGTAGGGACCGGAGTTGGTACGAGCAGTACTTC
CDR3aa: CASSRDRSWYEQYF

j_gene: TRBJ1-2
d_gene: TRBD1
v_gene: TRBV25-1
abundance: many
CDR3nt: TGTGCCAGCAGTGACCCTCGGACAGGGGAGATGTCTGGCTACACCTTC
CDR3aa: CASSDPRTGEMSGYTF

j_gene: TRBJ1-1
d_gene: -
v_gene: TRBV5-6
abundance: -
CDR3nt: TGTGCCAGCAGCTTGATGGACGGGGGGAACACTGAAGCTTTCTTT
CDR3aa: CASSLMDGGNTEAFF

j_gene: TRBJ1-1
d_gene: TRBD1
v_gene: TRBV12-3/TRBV12-4
abundance: many
CDR3nt: TGTGCCAGCACACCGGGGACAGGGGGCAACACTGAAGCTTTCTTT
CDR3aa: CASTPGTGGNTEAFF

j_gene: TRBJ2-4
d_gene: TRBD2
v_gene: TRBV18
abundance: -
CDR3nt: TGTGCCAGCTCACGAGGACTAGATAACATTCAGTACTTC
CDR3aa: CASSRGLDNIQYF